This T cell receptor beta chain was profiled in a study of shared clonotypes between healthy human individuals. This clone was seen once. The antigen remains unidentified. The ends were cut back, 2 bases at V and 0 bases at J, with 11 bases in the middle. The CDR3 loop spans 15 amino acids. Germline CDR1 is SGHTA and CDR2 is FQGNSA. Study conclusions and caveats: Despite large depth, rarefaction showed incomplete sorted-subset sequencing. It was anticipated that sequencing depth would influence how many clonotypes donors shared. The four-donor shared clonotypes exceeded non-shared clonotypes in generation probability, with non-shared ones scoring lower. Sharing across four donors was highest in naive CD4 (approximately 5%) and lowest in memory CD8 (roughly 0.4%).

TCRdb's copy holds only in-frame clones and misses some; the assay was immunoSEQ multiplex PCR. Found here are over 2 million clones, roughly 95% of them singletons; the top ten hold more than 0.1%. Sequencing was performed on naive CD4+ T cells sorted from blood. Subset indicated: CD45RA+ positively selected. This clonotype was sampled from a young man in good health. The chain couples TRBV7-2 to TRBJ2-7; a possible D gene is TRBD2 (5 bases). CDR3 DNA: TGTGCCAGCAGCTTAAGTAGGACTCCCTCCTACGAGCAGTACTTC. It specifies CASSLSRTPSYEQYF. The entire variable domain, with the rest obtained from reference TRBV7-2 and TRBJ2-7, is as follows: GAGVSQSPSNKVTEKGKDVELRCDPISGHTALYWYRQSLGQGLEFLIYFQGNSAPDKSGLPSDRFSAERTGGSVSTLTIQRTQQEDSAVYLCASSLSRTPSYEQYFGPGTRLTVT.